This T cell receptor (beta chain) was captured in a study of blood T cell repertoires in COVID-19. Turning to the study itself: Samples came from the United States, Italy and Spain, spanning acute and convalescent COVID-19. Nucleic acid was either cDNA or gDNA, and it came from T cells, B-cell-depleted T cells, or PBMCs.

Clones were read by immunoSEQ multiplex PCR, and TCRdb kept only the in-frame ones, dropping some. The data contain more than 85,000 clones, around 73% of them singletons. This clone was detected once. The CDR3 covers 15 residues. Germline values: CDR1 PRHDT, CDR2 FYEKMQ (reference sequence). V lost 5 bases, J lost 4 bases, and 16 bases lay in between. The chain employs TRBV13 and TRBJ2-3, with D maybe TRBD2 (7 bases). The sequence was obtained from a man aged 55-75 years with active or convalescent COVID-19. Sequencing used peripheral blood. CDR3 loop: CASSRGGGPADTQYF. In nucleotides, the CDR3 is TGTGCCAGCAGCCGAGGGGGAGGGCCTGCAGATACGCAGTATTTT.